These 26 T cell receptor beta chains originate from one sample sequenced in a study of shared clonotypes between healthy human individuals. Some clones are missing from TCRdb's copy, which holds only in-frame ones; the method was immunoSEQ multiplex PCR. Of some 2.3 million clones listed, more than 80% are singletons. Sequenced input: naive CD4+ T cells from PBMCs. As to subset: CD45RA+ positively selected. These receptors were collected from a man aged 18 to 29 in good health. Some clones in this sample may be carry-over from other donors' samples.

With regard to this clone: This specimen includes other DNA sequences encoding the same CDR3. The genes are TRBV4-3 and TRBJ2-3; D ambiguous. Looked up from germline, CDR1 is LGHNA and CDR2 is YSLEER. The CDR3 covers 14 residues. V gave up 1 base and J gave up 1 base, with 6 bases separating them. CDR3 coding DNA: TGCGCCAGCAGCCAAGGACTTGGCACAGATACGCAGTATTTT. Amino acid sequence: CASSQGLGTDTQYF.

The V gene is TRBV2, the J gene TRBJ2-2; 10 bases match TRBD1. This CDR3 has 14 amino acids. Trimming at V came to 4 bases and at J to 7 bases, leaving 3 bases not matched to a gene. The V gene's germline CDR1 is SNHLY and CDR2 FYNNEI. The CDR3 nucleotides read TGTGCCAGCAGTGCGTGGACAGGGGGCGGGGAGCTGTTTTTT. It codes for CASSAWTGGGELFF.

The chain links TRBV2 to TRBJ1-1; maybe TRBD1 (5 bases). CDR3 size: 11 residues. Trimming cost V 6 bases and J 6 bases, with 8 bases left between them. Germline V gene sequence: CDR1 SNHLY, CDR2 FYNNEI. The CDR3 coding sequence is TGTGCCAGCAGGGAGGGGCCTGAAGCTTTCTTT. This translates into CASREGPEAFF.

This chain uses TRBV27 with TRBJ2-1; possibly TRBD2 for D (6 bases). The germline V gene has CDR1 MNHEY and CDR2 SMNVEV (reference sequence). Trimming pared 4 bases from V and 2 bases from J, leaving 12 bases between. The CDR3 contains 15 residues. In nucleotides, the CDR3 is TGTGCCAGCAGTTGGGGGGAACTAGCCTACAATGAGCAGTTCTTC. Protein sequence: CASSWGELAYNEQFF.

This chain uses TRBV10-3 with TRBJ2-1; 8 nucleotides match TRBD1. V lost 6 bases, J lost 4 bases, and 8 bases stayed unmatched. The length of the CDR3 is 15 residues. In germline, CDR1 is ENHRY, CDR2 SYGVKD. The CDR3 bases are TGTGCCATCAGCCCCGGACAGGGAGGATACAATGAGCAGTTCTTC. This translates into CAISPGQGGYNEQFF.

The CDR3 DNA reads TGTGCCAGCACCTTCCTCGGGAGCAATCAGCCCCAGCATTTT. Translation: CASTFLGSNQPQHF. The V and J genes are TRBV28 and TRBJ1-5; no clear D. Trimming took 7 bases from V and 1 from J, leaving 11 bases between them. The CDR3 spans 14 residues. Per germline, CDR1 MDHEN and CDR2 SYDVKM.

The chain has TRBV29-1 and TRBJ2-1, with TRBD2 identical over 8 bases. After removal of 3 bases from V and 3 bases from J, the junction contained 4 bases not matched to a gene. The CDR3 is 14 amino acids. Germline V gene sequence: CDR1 SQVTM, CDR2 ANQGSEA. CDR3 residues: CSVDGRDLYNEQFF. The CDR3 region has the DNA TGCAGCGTTGACGGGAGGGACCTCTACAATGAGCAGTTCTTC.

The J gene is TRBJ2-1, the V gene TRBV5-1; 8 bases fit TRBD2. The germline V gene has CDR1 SGHRS and CDR2 YFSETQ. The V segment lost 3 bases and the J segment 2 bases; nucleotides outside the gene matches: 7. CDR3 length: 16 amino acids. The CDR3 reads CASSWSSGNPYNEQFF. The CDR3 region has the DNA TGCGCCAGCAGCTGGAGTAGCGGGAACCCCTACAATGAGCAGTTCTTC.

The chain links TRBV6-1 to TRBJ1-5, with 10 bases aligning to TRBD1. V was pared by 4 bases and J by 7 bases, with 4 bases of the junction left unmatched. This CDR3 spans 14 amino acids. In germline, CDR1 is MNHNS, CDR2 SASEGT. The CDR3 reads CASSVTGGPQPQHF. CDR3 nucleotide sequence: TGTGCCAGCAGTGTGACAGGGGGCCCCCAGCCCCAGCATTTT.

This chain links TRBV27 with TRBJ2-1; D is perhaps TRBD1 (5 bases). This CDR3 is 15 amino acids long. CDR1 and CDR2 (germline): MNHEY, SMNVEV (reference sequence). Trimming stripped 5 bases from V and 2 bases from J, with 13 bases between. This chain's CDR3 is CASSPQGFAYNEQFF. The CDR3, as DNA: TGTGCCAGCAGTCCCCAGGGTTTCGCCTACAATGAGCAGTTCTTC.

The chain uses TRBV27 and TRBJ1-4, with 7 bases matching TRBD1. The length of the CDR3 is 12 residues. J was trimmed by 16 bases and V by 8 bases; bases with no gene match: 13. The germline V gene has CDR1 MNHEY and CDR2 SMNVEV (reference sequence). The CDR3 is CASAKGAWFRFF. DNA for the CDR3: TGTGCCAGCGCCAAGGGGGCGTGGTTCCGGTTTTTT. The whole variable domain, filled in from reference TRBV27 and TRBJ1-4, reads EAQVTQNPRYLITVTGKKLTVTCSQNMNHEYMSWYRQDPGLGLRQIYYSMNVEVTDKGDVPEGYKVSRKEKRNFPLILESPSPNQTSLYFCASAKGAWFRFFGSGTQLSVL.

V gene TRBV5-1 combines with J gene TRBJ2-3; 8 positions agree with TRBD2. J lost 11 bases, V lost 6 bases, and 14 bases had no gene match. The CDR3 is 14 residues long. The V gene's germline CDR1 is SGHRS and CDR2 YFSETQ. The CDR3, as DNA: TGCGCCAGCACCCCAGCGGGAGAGCTTCGTCAGCAGTATTTT. Encoded protein: CASTPAGELRQQYF.

The chain is built from TRBV7-6 and TRBJ1-2; 7 nucleotides agree with TRBD1. Germline-derived CDR1 and CDR2 are SGHVS and FNYEAQ. The length of the CDR3 is 14 residues. With 1 base clipped from V and 6 bases from J, the junction kept 5 bases outside the gene matches. The CDR3 sequence is CASSLERQGDGYTF. CDR3 nucleotides: TGTGCCAGCAGCTTAGAAAGACAGGGTGATGGCTACACCTTC. Variable domain in full (rest from reference TRBV7-6 and TRBJ1-2): GAGVSQSPRYKVTKRGQDVALRCDPISGHVSLYWYRQALGQGPEFLTYFNYEAQQDKSGLPNDRFSAERPEGSISTLTIQRTEQRDSAMYRCASSLERQGDGYTFGSGTRLTVV.

This clone was seen a few times. Other nucleotide sequences from this sample produce the same CDR3. The chain combines TRBV27 with TRBJ1-5; tentative D call: TRBD1 (5 bases). The CDR3 sequence is 13 residues long. From germline, CDR1 is MNHEY and CDR2 SMNVEV (reference sequence). The V and J ends lost 3 bases and 4 bases respectively, with 7 bases between them. The chain's CDR3 is CASSFGGNQPQHF. The CDR3, as DNA: TGTGCCAGCAGTTTTGGGGGGAATCAGCCCCAGCATTTT.

The chain uses TRBV6-5 and TRBJ1-3; D not resolved. Deletions cut 0 bases from V and 0 bases from J, with 9 bases between. The CDR3 has 16 residues. Per germline, CDR1 MNHEY and CDR2 SVGAGI. This chain's CDR3 is CASSYSSVNSGNTIYF. CDR3 bases: TGTGCCAGCAGTTACTCGAGCGTCAACTCTGGAAACACCATATATTTT.

V usage is TRBV6-1 and J usage is TRBJ2-5, with 15 bases lining up with TRBD2. The V gene's germline CDR1 is MNHNS and CDR2 SASEGT. The CDR3 is made up of 17 amino acids. V lost 2 bases, J lost 4 bases, and 5 bases stayed unmatched. The CDR3 DNA reads as TGTGCCAGCAGTGAACGATCGGGACTAGCGGGAGGAGAGACCCAGTACTTC. It translates to CASSERSGLAGGETQYF.

The chain joins TRBV7-2 to TRBJ2-6, with a weak D call TRBD1 (5 bases). The V gene lost 2 bases and the J gene lost 0 bases, with 8 bases spanning the gap. The CDR3 length is 16 residues. Germline V lookup: CDR1 SGHTA, CDR2 FQGNSA. The CDR3 loop is CASSLSQGSGANVLTF. The CDR3 DNA follows: TGTGCCAGCAGCTTAAGTCAGGGCTCTGGGGCCAACGTCCTGACTTTC.

V and J are TRBV2 and TRBJ1-2, with D possibly TRBD1 on 6 matching bases. Trimming removed 6 bases from V and 3 bases from J, with 20 bases in between. The CDR3 loop spans 16 amino acids. Germline V gene lookup returns CDR1 SNHLY and CDR2 FYNNEI. The CDR3 nucleotides are TGTGCCAGCAGCCAATCGGGGGGGGCGCTTTACTATGGCTACACCTTC. Protein: CASSQSGGALYYGYTF.

The chain couples TRBV9 to TRBJ2-7; the D gene is possibly TRBD2 (6 bases). Germline V gives CDR1 SGDLS, CDR2 YYNGEE. Deletions cut 6 bases from V and 3 bases from J, with 16 bases between. This CDR3 has 14 residues. The CDR3, as DNA: TGTGCCAGCAACCCTACCGGGAGCATCTACGAGCAGTACTTC. This gives the protein CASNPTGSIYEQYF.

J is TRBJ2-1 and V is TRBV4-2, with D possibly TRBD2 on 6 matching bases. This CDR3 has 14 residues. Trimming took 0 bases from V and 4 from J, leaving 7 bases between them. CDR1 LGHNA and CDR2 YNFKEQ come from the germline V gene. This CDR3 reads CASSQEGGYNEQFF. In DNA, the CDR3 is TGTGCCAGCAGCCAAGAAGGAGGGTACAATGAGCAGTTCTTC.

V usage is TRBV29-1 and J usage is TRBJ1-4; no firm D call. The CDR3 totals 13 residues. Per the germline V gene, CDR1 is SQVTM and CDR2 is ANQGSEA. Between the trimmed V and J ends, which lost 7 bases and 7 bases, there was a span of 16 bases. The CDR3 region is CSAQTERSEKLFF. The DNA of the CDR3 is TGCAGCGCCCAGACCGAGAGAAGTGAAAAACTGTTTTTT.

The chain combines TRBV10-3 with TRBJ2-7; D is unresolved. CDR1 ENHRY and CDR2 SYGVKD come from the germline V gene. V was trimmed by 6 bases and J by 0 bases, leaving 15 bases between them. The CDR3 length is 15 residues. The CDR3: CAISPPGTPSYEQYF. The CDR3, as DNA: TGTGCCATCAGCCCTCCGGGCACACCCTCCTACGAGCAGTACTTC.

The chain links TRBV14 to TRBJ2-3, with a possible D match to TRBD2 (5 bases). CDR1 SGHDN and CDR2 FVKESK come from the germline V gene. The CDR3 loop spans 16 amino acids. Trimming stripped 4 bases from V and 4 bases from J, with 18 bases between. DNA for the CDR3: TGTGCCAGCAGCCCGCCTGACTATCGTGGGGCAGATACGCAGTATTTT. Its translation is CASSPPDYRGADTQYF.

This rearrangement joins TRBV5-6 to TRBJ1-2; 10 bases are shared with TRBD1. The CDR3 sequence is 15 residues long. The V segment lost 2 bases and the J segment 2 bases; nucleotides outside the gene matches: 3. Germline-derived CDR1 and CDR2 are SGHDT and YYEEEE. CDR3 loop: CASSLPGQGNYGYTF. CDR3 nucleotides: TGTGCCAGCAGCTTACCGGGACAGGGGAACTATGGCTACACCTTC.

This clone has only a few counts. The chain employs TRBV5-8 and TRBJ2-4; 7 bases agree with TRBD1. The CDR3 sequence is 19 residues long. V lost 4 bases to trimming and J lost 0 bases; unmatched junction nucleotides: 16. The germline V gene encodes CDR1 SGHTS and CDR2 YDEGEE. CDR3 sequence (DNA): TGTGCCAGCAGCATGACAGGGTGGACAACTATAATAGCCAAAAACATTCAGTACTTC. Translation: CASSMTGWTTIIAKNIQYF. Supplemented by reference TRBV5-8 and TRBJ2-4, the full variable domain reads EAGVTQSPTHLIKTRGQQATLRCSPISGHTSVYWYQQALGLGLQFLLWYDEGEERNRGNFPPRFSGRQFPNYSSELNVNALELEDSALYLCASSMTGWTTIIAKNIQYFGAGTRLSVL.

The rearrangement uses TRBV4-3 and TRBJ2-4; 8 bases fit TRBD2. V trimming: 5 bases; J trimming: 0 bases; junction bases outside the gene matches: 9. Germline V lookup: CDR1 LGHNA, CDR2 YSLEER. This CDR3 is 17 amino acids long. The CDR3 bases are TGCGCCAGCAGCACGGGAGGGTCCACCCTAGCCAAAAACATTCAGTACTTC. Translating it yields CASSTGGSTLAKNIQYF.